Below are 7 T cell receptor beta chains sequenced from a single sample in a study of post-analysis software for immune sequencing data. These TCRs' antigens remain unknown. Presence of unique molecular identifiers characterized the TCR beta cDNA libraries. TCRdb independently ran MiXCR on the PCR reads; one entry per CDR3 protein. Found here are approximately 150,000 distinct CDR3 sequences, 25% to 35% of them singletons; the top ten hold 1.5%. Study-level results: Included in a set of a handful of TRBV segments more frequent in patients than controls were TRBV5-6, TRBV5-1 and TRBV20-1.

The sample taken for sequencing was blood. Source of these receptors: a girl between 5 and 17 years old with multiple sclerosis.

The J gene is TRBJ2-6, the V gene TRBV12-3 or TRBV12-4, with 14 positions matching TRBD2. J lost 4 bases, V lost 7 bases, and 24 bases had no gene match. CDR3 length equals 23 residues. CDR3: CASTRQGLGTSGRGMAGANVLTF. The CDR3 DNA is TGTGCCAGCACCCGACAGGGTTTAGGGACTAGCGGGAGAGGGATGGCAGGGGCCAACGTCCTGACTTTC.

This rearrangement joins TRBV20-1 to TRBJ2-5; a possible D gene is TRBD1 (6 bases). CDR1 and CDR2 (germline): DFQATT, SNEGSKA (reference sequence). Trimming shortened V by 6 bases and J by 1 base, and 18 bases separated the two germline ends. This CDR3 is 15 amino acids long. DNA for the CDR3: TGCAGTGCCAAAGAGGAAGGACAGCGCCAAGAGACCCAGTACTTC. Encoded protein: CSAKEEGQRQETQYF.

On this clonotype itself: A clone one base away is much larger, so this may be a read error. The chain has TRBV20-1 and TRBJ2-5; D is possibly TRBD1 (6 bases). This CDR3 comprises 14 residues. The ends were cut back, 4 bases at V and 9 bases at J, with 21 bases in the middle. Looked up from germline, CDR1 is DFQATT and CDR2 is SNEGSKA (reference sequence). The CDR3 DNA follows: TGCAGTGCTACGGACAGATCCGTGGGCGAGGCCCAGTACTTC. It encodes CSATDRSVGEAQYF.

This clonotype was recorded many times. The CDR3, as DNA: TGTGCCAGCAGTGAATTGAGGGCTAGCGGGAGGACACGTGCGGAGACCCAGTACTTC. Protein sequence: CASSELRASGRTRAETQYF. V gene TRBV25-1 combines with J gene TRBJ2-5; the match to TRBD2 covers 11 bases. This CDR3 spans 19 amino acids. Germline V gene lookup returns CDR1 MGHDK and CDR2 SYGVNS. With 1 base clipped from V and 5 bases from J, the junction kept 15 bases outside the gene matches.

This clonotype appeared a few times. The genes are TRBV5-1 and TRBJ2-1; D is unclear. Germline CDR1 and CDR2: SGHRS and YFSETQ. This CDR3 region has 11 residues. Between the trimmed V and J ends, which lost 3 bases and 12 bases, there was a span of 10 bases. The DNA of the CDR3 is TGCGCCAGCAGCTCCCAGTTGACGCAGTTCTTC. It specifies CASSSQLTQFF. The whole variable domain, remainder taken from reference TRBV5-1 and TRBJ2-1, is KAGVTQTPRYLIKTRGQQVTLSCSPISGHRSVSWYQQTPGQGLQFLFEYFSETQRNKGNFPGRFSGRQFSNSRSEMNVSTLELGDSALYLCASSSQLTQFFGPGTRLTVL.

In its sample, this clonotype was seen many times. The chain links TRBV7-9 to TRBJ2-7; 9 bases align to TRBD1. The CDR3 totals 15 residues. Germline trimming cut 5 bases from V and 0 bases from J; bases unmatched to any gene: 5. The germline gives CDR1 SEHNR, CDR2 FQNEAQ (reference sequence). CDR3: CASSRTGVSSYEQYF. In DNA form, the CDR3 reads TGTGCCAGCAGCCGGACAGGGGTGAGCTCCTACGAGCAGTACTTC.

Ten or more counts support this clonotype. CDR3 residues: CSVFPQGADTQYF. In DNA, the CDR3 is TGCAGCGTTTTTCCCCAGGGGGCAGATACGCAGTATTTT. The chain joins TRBV29-1 to TRBJ2-3; 7 bases agree with TRBD1. Germline V gene lookup returns CDR1 SQVTM and CDR2 ANQGSEA. V was clipped by 5 bases and J by 4 bases; unmatched bases: 6. This CDR3 contains 13 residues.